This T cell receptor (beta chain) appears in the sequencing data of a study of blood T cell repertoires in COVID-19. The overall study: Acute-phase and convalescent COVID-19 samples originated in the United States, Italy and Spain. In each case, the material was cDNA or gDNA derived from T cells, B-cell-depleted T cells, or PBMCs.

The CDR3 is 13 amino acids. Germline CDR1 and CDR2: GTSNPN and SVGIG (reference sequence). Germline trimming cut 3 bases from V and 4 bases from J; bases unmatched to any gene: 4. Authors' data handling: Amplification of reference gene primers provided the estimated nucleated cell counts. Sequencing used immunoSEQ multiplex PCR; TCRdb keeps in-frame clones, though not all of them. The V and J calls and clone size are taken from that table; D and trimming were inferred from the DNA. Of nearly 200,000 clones detected, around 80% appear once; the ten largest clones hold around 20%. The chain uses TRBV30 and TRBJ1-2; 8 bases are a match to TRBD1. This TCR was sampled from a human donor in a cohort sampled during active COVID-19. Sequencing was carried out using peripheral blood. The CDR3 DNA follows: TGTGCCTGGAGGCGGGACAGGCCCTATGGCTACACCTTC. Amino acid sequence: CAWRRDRPYGYTF.